The TCR beta chain described here comes from a study of cytomegalovirus exposure and HLA in healthy donors. This CDR3 contains 16 residues. Germline V CDR1 and CDR2: SEHNR, FQNEAQ (reference sequence). V was cut by 3 bases and J by 0 bases, with 13 bases left in between. A remark on this clone: The antigen remains unidentified.

PCR involved 60 Vbeta and 13 Jbeta primers. The repertoire was sequenced with immunoSEQ multiplex PCR; TCRdb's copy has only in-frame clones and lacks some. The data show approximately 140,000 clones, and the top ten clones hold roughly 1.5%. The study, taken as a whole, reports: The majority of TCR sequences were rare, yet some public TCRs appeared in many donors. TCR beta sequences numbering under 20,000 were associated with HLA alleles at 0.05 false discovery rate in a later analysis.

The sequencing sample was made of PBMCs. The clonotype originates from a woman aged 40 to 55 in good health and CMV-seronegative. This chain joins TRBV7-9 and TRBJ2-3, with D uncertain. The CDR3 DNA reads as TGTGCCAGCAGCTTTGGTTCGACACCTAGCACAGATACGCAGTATTTT. The encoded protein is CASSFGSTPSTDTQYF.